The 15 T cell receptor beta chains in this list originate from one sample, sequenced in a study of blood T cell repertoires in COVID-19. Using immunoSEQ multiplex PCR, the repertoire was profiled, and TCRdb retains in-frame clones only, with some absent. This sample yields over 300,000 clones, of which 65% to 90% are seen a single time; more than 9% belongs to the top ten. What was sequenced was PBMCs or T cells enriched from blood (not recorded which). The receptors come from a woman aged 18-29 years who had recovered from COVID-19.

The J gene is TRBJ2-2, the V gene TRBV19; the D gene is possibly TRBD1 (6 bases). The germline V gene has CDR1 LNHDA and CDR2 SQIVND (reference sequence). Trimming cost V 7 bases and J 6 bases, with 21 bases left between them. The CDR3 sequence is 16 residues long. CDR3 region: CASTLLGQGKSGELFF. DNA for the CDR3: TGTGCCAGTACTCTTCTGGGCCAGGGGAAATCCGGGGAGCTGTTTTTT.

This clone has only one observation. This chain uses TRBV2 with TRBJ1-1; D is perhaps TRBD1 (5 bases). Germline V gene data show CDR1 as SNHLY and CDR2 as FYNNEI. The V and J ends lost 10 bases and 3 bases respectively, with 15 bases between them. CDR3 length equals 13 residues. The CDR3 reads CAIRRGGDTEAFF. The CDR3 DNA follows: TGTGCCATCCGCCGGGGAGGGGACACTGAAGCTTTCTTT.

V gene TRBV5-8 combines with J gene TRBJ2-1; TRBD1 is a possible D gene (5 bases). The germline gives CDR1 SGHTS, CDR2 YDEGEE. V was shortened by 8 bases and J by 6 bases, with 21 bases between the two germline ends. CDR3 length equals 15 residues. This CDR3 is CASPRIRAGSNEQFF. DNA for the CDR3: TGTGCCAGTCCCCGAATACGGGCAGGGTCCAATGAGCAGTTCTTC.

The V and J genes are TRBV19 and TRBJ1-2, with D tentatively TRBD1 (6 bases). The V gene lost 3 bases and the J gene lost 4 bases, with 12 bases spanning the gap. The CDR3 loop spans 14 amino acids. Germline values: CDR1 LNHDA, CDR2 SQIVND (reference sequence). CDR3 sequence: CASSIVRGGYGYTF. CDR3 coding DNA: TGTGCCAGTAGTATCGTCCGAGGGGGCTATGGCTACACCTTC. The full variable domain, with the rest looked up from reference TRBV19 and TRBJ1-2, is DGGITQSPKYLFRKEGQNVTLSCEQNLNHDAMYWYRQDPGQGLRLIYYSQIVNDFQKGDIAEGYSVSREKKESFPLTVTSAQKNPTAFYLCASSIVRGGYGYTFGSGTRLTVV.

The rearrangement joins TRBV19 to TRBJ1-5, with 7 bases aligning to TRBD1. Unmatched junction bases numbered 8, after V lost 8 bases and J lost 7 bases. The CDR3 consists of 13 residues. The V gene's germline CDR1 is LNHDA and CDR2 SQIVND (reference sequence). CDR3 protein: CASADREGQPQHF. CDR3 bases: TGTGCCAGTGCCGACAGGGAAGGACAGCCCCAGCATTTT.

The chain uses TRBV5-4 and TRBJ2-3; perhaps TRBD1 as D (5 bases). V lost 0 bases and J 5 bases, leaving 13 bases between the germline ends. The CDR3 spans 15 residues. The germline gives CDR1 SGHNT, CDR2 YYREEE (reference sequence). The CDR3 reads CASSLGGVGLDTQYF. CDR3 nucleotides: TGTGCCAGCAGCTTGGGGGGCGTAGGCTTAGATACGCAGTATTTT.

The chain is built from TRBV4-1 and TRBJ2-6; D not resolved. The germline V gene has CDR1 MGHRA and CDR2 YSYEKL. This CDR3 is built from 16 residues. Between the trimmed V and J ends, which lost 4 bases and 0 bases, there was a span of 10 bases. This chain's CDR3 is CASSLQLFSGANVLTF. In DNA, the CDR3 is TGCGCCAGCAGCCTCCAATTGTTCTCTGGGGCCAACGTCCTGACTTTC.

CDR3 residues: CSASNLAIAFQETQYF. The CDR3 DNA reads as TGCAGTGCTAGTAATTTGGCCATAGCGTTCCAAGAGACCCAGTACTTC. J is TRBJ2-5 and V is TRBV20-1; D may be TRBD2 (5 bases). The germline gives CDR1 DFQATT, CDR2 SNEGSKA (reference sequence). Trimming cost V 3 bases and J 1 base, with 18 bases left between them. The CDR3 is made up of 16 amino acids.

The chain links TRBV18 to TRBJ1-1; tentatively, D is TRBD1 (5 bases). Per germline, CDR1 KGHSH and CDR2 LQKENI. Trimming removed 3 bases at V and 2 bases at J, with 7 bases between. The CDR3 loop spans 13 amino acids. CDR3 sequence (DNA): TGTGCCAGCTCACCTACAGGAAACACTGAAGCTTTCTTT. The encoded protein is CASSPTGNTEAFF. Looking up the rest from reference TRBV18 and TRBJ1-1 gives the full variable domain: NAGVMQNPRHLVRRRGQEARLRCSPMKGHSHVYWYRQLPEEGLKFMVYLQKENIIDESGMPKERFSAEFPKEGPSILRIQQVVRGDSAAYFCASSPTGNTEAFFGQGTRLTVV.

This chain connects TRBV7-5 to TRBJ2-5; the D call in the table, TRBD2, was not verified against the DNA. TRBV7-5 is a known pseudogene. The CDR3 is made up of 16 amino acids. The CDR3 here is CARSLDDRGAGETQYF. Here the CDR3 DNA reads TGTGCCAGAAGCTTAGACGATCGGGGGGCCGGGGAGACCCAGTACTTC.

This clone was observed a single time. The V gene is TRBV2, the J gene TRBJ1-3; 8 positions agree with TRBD1. Germline CDR1 reads SNHLY; CDR2 reads FYNNEI. With 7 bases clipped from V and 3 bases from J, the junction kept 5 bases outside the gene matches. The CDR3 covers 14 residues. CDR3 region: CASTWTGSGNTIYF. CDR3 nucleotide sequence: TGTGCCAGCACCTGGACAGGGAGTGGAAACACCATATATTTT.

A single count supports this clone. V is TRBV4-1 and J is TRBJ1-1, with D uncertain. Germline loops: CDR1 MGHRA, CDR2 YSYEKL. This CDR3 region has 11 residues. Trimming took off 5 bases at V and 7 bases at J, with 8 bases between the two ends. CDR3 sequence reads: CASSYHGEAFF. In nucleotides, the CDR3 is TGCGCCAGCAGCTATCACGGTGAAGCTTTCTTT.

This clone was picked up one time. The V call is TRBV6-4, the J call TRBJ1-6; D ambiguous. Deletions cut 4 bases from V and 7 bases from J, with 29 bases between. CDR3 length: 20 amino acids. Per germline, CDR1 MRHNA and CDR2 SNTAGT. CDR3 in amino acids: CASSGPMGRQVLDKNSPLHF. In DNA, the CDR3 is TGTGCCAGCAGTGGGCCCATGGGTAGACAAGTGTTGGATAAAAATTCACCCCTCCACTTT.

The J gene is TRBJ1-2, the V gene TRBV5-5; 7 positions agree with TRBD1. The CDR3 runs to 15 residues. The J segment lost 5 bases and the V segment lost 0 bases, leaving 7 bases of the junction unmatched. Germline CDR1 reads SGHKS; CDR2 reads YYEKEE (reference sequence). In DNA, the CDR3 is TGTGCCAGCAGCTTGGATCGACAGGGAAATTATGGCTACACCTTC. Protein product: CASSLDRQGNYGYTF.

This clone was seen only once. The chain has TRBV27 and TRBJ2-7, with 7 bases that match TRBD1. V gave up 6 bases and J gave up 6 bases; unmatched junction bases: 11. Germline assignment: CDR1 MNHEY and CDR2 SMNVEV (reference sequence). The CDR3 runs 14 residues. CDR3 region: CASSFPGQLSEQYF. The CDR3 DNA sequence: TGTGCCAGCAGCTTCCCGGGACAGTTAAGCGAGCAGTACTTC.